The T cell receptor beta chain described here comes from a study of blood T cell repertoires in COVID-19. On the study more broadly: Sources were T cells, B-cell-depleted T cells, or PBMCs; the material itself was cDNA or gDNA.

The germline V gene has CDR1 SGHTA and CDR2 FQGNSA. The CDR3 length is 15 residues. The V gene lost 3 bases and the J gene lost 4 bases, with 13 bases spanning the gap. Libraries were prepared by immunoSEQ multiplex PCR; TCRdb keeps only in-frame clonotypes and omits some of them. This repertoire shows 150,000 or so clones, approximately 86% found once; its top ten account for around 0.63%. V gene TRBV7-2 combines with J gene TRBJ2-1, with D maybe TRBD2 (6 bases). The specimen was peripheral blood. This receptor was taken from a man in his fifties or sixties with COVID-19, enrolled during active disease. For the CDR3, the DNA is TGTGCCAGCAGCTTGACCGGGACTTCTTACAATGAGCAGTTCTTC. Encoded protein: CASSLTGTSYNEQFF.